What follows is one T cell receptor (beta chain) and its context. This entry comes from a study of blood T cell repertoires in COVID-19. Overall study context: PBMCs, B-cell-depleted T cells, or T cells provided the cDNA or gDNA that made up the material.

In the study's own analysis: It was from reference gene primer amplification that nucleated cell counts were estimated. Assay used: immunoSEQ multiplex PCR; TCRdb lists only in-frame clones, some missing. The V and J calls and the clone size are those of that table, but D and trimming were determined from the DNA. The sample has just over 200,000 clones; over 70% are singletons. CDR1 is ENHRY and CDR2 is SYGVKD in the germline V gene. The V end lost 2 bases, the J end lost 7 bases, and 9 bases lay between the germline ends. This CDR3 comprises 12 residues. The sequence was obtained from a woman in her 70s with acute or convalescent COVID-19. The V and J genes are TRBV10-3 and TRBJ2-7, with D tentatively TRBD1 (6 bases). Sequenced input: peripheral blood. DNA for the CDR3: TGTGCCATCAGTGAGACAGGGACGGAGCAGTACTTC. Amino acids: CAISETGTEQYF.